The clone carrying this T cell receptor beta chain turned up a few times. Its specificity is unknown. These data originate in a study of T cells in Graves' hyperthyroidism and ophthalmopathy. Germline V gives CDR1 PRHDT, CDR2 FYEKMQ (reference sequence). The CDR3 totals 15 residues. Between the trimmed V and J ends, which lost 6 bases and 4 bases, there was a span of 16 bases. Study outcomes and limitations: Most thyroid clonotypes expanded above 0.001 appeared in blood too.

Amplification yielded TCR beta CDR3 regions, with RNA transcripts as the source. The HTBI primer set served for first-round RT-PCR of the TCR CDR3. TCRdb re-called the multiplex PCR reads through MiXCR, storing one row per CDR3 protein. The table includes about 840,000 distinct CDR3 sequences, around 39% detected once. The definition of stable Graves' hyperthyroidism was no ophthalmopathy progression within 18 months. Exclusion of patients followed from uncontrolled infection, other autoimmune disease, pregnancy or lactation. Sequences were obtained from blood. J is TRBJ1-3 and V is TRBV13; a weak D match, TRBD1 (5 bases). The TCR was taken from a man between 18 and 35 years old with Graves' hyperthyroidism. The CDR3 DNA sequence: TGTGCCAGCAGGGAGAGAGGGGCTGTAGGAAACACCATATATTTT. It specifies CASRERGAVGNTIYF.